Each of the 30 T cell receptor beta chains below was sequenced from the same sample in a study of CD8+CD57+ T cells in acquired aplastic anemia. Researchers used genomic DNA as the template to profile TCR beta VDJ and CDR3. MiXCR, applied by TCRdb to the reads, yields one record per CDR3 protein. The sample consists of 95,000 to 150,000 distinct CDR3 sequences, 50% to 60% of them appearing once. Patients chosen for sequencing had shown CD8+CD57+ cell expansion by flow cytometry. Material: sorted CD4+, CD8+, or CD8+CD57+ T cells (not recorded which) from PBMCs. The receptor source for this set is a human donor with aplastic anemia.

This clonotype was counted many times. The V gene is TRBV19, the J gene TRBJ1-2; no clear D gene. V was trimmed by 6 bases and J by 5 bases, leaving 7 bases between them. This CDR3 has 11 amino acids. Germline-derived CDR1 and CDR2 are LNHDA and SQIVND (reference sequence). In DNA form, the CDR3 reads TGTGCCAGTAGCCTCCTTTATGGCTACACCTTC. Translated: CASSLLYGYTF.

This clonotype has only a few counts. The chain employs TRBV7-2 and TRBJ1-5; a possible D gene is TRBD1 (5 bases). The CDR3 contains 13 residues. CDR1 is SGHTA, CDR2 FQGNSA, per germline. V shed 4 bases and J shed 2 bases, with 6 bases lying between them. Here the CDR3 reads CASSSRGNQPQHF. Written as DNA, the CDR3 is TGTGCCAGCAGCTCCAGGGGCAATCAGCCCCAGCATTTT.

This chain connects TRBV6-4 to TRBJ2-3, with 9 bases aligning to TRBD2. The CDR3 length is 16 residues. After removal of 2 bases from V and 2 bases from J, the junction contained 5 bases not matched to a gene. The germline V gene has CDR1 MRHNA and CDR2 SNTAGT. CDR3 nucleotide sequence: TGTGCCAGCAGTGACCGACTAGCGGAAATCACAGATACGCAGTATTTT. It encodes CASSDRLAEITDTQYF.

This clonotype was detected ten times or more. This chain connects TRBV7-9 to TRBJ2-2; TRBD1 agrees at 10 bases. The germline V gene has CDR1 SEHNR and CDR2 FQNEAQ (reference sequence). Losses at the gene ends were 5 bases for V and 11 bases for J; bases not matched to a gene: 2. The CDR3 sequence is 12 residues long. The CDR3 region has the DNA TGTGCCAGCAGCCCGACAGGGGGCGAGCTGTTTTTT. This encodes CASSPTGGELFF.

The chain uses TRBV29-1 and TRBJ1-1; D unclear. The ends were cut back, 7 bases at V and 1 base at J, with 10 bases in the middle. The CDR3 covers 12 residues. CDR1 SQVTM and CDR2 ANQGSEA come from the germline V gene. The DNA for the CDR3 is TGCAGCGATGAGGAGAAGAACACTGAAGCTTTCTTT. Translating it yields CSDEEKNTEAFF.

CDR3 protein: CASQQGAADNEQFF. In DNA form, the CDR3 reads TGTGCCAGCCAACAGGGGGCAGCGGACAATGAGCAGTTCTTC. The gene calls are TRBV7-6 and TRBJ2-1; 9 bases are a match to TRBD1. The V gene's germline CDR1 is SGHVS and CDR2 FNYEAQ. J gave up 5 bases and V 8 bases, and 7 bases lay outside the gene matches. This CDR3 spans 14 amino acids.

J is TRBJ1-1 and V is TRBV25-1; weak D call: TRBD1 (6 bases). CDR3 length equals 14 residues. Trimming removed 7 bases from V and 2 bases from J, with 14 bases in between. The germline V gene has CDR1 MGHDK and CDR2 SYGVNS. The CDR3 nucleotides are TGTGCCAGCACCCAAGGAGGGGGAAACACTGAAGCTTTCTTT. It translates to CASTQGGGNTEAFF.

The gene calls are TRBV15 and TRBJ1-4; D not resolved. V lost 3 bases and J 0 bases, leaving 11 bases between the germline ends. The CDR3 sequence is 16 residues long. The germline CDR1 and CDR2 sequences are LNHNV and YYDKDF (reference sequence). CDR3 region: CATSSRPPATNEKLFF. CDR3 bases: TGTGCCACCAGCAGCCGACCCCCAGCAACTAATGAAAAACTGTTTTTT.

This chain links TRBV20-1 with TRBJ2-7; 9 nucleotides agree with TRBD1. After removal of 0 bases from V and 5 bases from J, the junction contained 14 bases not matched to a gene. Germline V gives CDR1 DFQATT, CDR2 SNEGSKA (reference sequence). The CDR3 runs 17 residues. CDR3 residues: CSARDLKRTGVVDEQYF. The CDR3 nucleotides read TGCAGTGCTAGAGACCTAAAGAGGACAGGGGTAGTCGACGAGCAGTACTTC.

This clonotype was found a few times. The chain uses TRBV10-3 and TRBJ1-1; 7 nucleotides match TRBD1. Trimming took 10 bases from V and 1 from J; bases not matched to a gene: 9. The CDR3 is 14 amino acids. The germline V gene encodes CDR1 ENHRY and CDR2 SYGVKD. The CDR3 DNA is TGTGCCAGCAGGGGGGGGGGGACGAACACTGAAGCTTTCTTT. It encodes CASRGGGTNTEAFF.

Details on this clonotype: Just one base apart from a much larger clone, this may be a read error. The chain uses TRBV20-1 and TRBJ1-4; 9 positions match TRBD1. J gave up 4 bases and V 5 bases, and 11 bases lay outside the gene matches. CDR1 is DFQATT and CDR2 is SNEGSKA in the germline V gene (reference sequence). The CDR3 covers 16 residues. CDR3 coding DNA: TGCAGTGCTGGTAACAGGGGGCAATCGGTTAATGAAAAACTGTTTTTT. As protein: CSAGNRGQSVNEKLFF.

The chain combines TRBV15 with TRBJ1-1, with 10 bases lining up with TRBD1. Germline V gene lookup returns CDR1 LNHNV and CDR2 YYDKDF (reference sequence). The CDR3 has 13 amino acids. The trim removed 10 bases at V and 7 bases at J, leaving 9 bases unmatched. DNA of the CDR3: TGTGCCATCCGACAGGGGGCTTTTGGTGAAGCTTTCTTT. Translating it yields CAIRQGAFGEAFF. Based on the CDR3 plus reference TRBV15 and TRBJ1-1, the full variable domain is DAMVIQNPRYQVTQFGKPVTLSCSQTLNHNVMYWYQQKSSQAPKLLFHYYDKDFNNEADTPDNFQSRRPNTSFCFLDIRSPGLGDTAMYLCAIRQGAFGEAFFGQGTRLTVV.

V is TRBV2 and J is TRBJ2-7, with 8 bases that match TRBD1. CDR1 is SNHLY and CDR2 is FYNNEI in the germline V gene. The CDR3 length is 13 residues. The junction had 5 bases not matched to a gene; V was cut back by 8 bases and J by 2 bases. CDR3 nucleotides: TGTGCCAGCCGCCGGGACAGGACCTACGAGCAGTACTTC. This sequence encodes CASRRDRTYEQYF.

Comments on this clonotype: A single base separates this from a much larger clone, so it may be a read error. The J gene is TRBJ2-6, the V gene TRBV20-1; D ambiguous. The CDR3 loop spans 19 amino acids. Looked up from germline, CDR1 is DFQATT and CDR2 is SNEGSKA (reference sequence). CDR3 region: CGARDFNANPTSGANVLTF. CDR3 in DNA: TGCGGTGCTAGAGATTTTAACGCCAATCCGACCTCTGGGGCCAACGTCCTGACTTTC.

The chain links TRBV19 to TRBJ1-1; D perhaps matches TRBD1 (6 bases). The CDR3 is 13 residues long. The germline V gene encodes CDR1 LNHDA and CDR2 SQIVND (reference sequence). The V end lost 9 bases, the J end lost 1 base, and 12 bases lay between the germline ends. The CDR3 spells CASSQGANTEAFF. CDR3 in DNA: TGTGCCAGCTCACAGGGAGCGAACACTGAAGCTTTCTTT.

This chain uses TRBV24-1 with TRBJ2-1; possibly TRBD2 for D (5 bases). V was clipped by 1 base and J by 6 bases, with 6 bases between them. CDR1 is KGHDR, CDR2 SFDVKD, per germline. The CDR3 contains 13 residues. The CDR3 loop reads CATSDFEGNEQFF. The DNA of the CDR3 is TGTGCCACCAGTGATTTCGAGGGCAATGAGCAGTTCTTC.

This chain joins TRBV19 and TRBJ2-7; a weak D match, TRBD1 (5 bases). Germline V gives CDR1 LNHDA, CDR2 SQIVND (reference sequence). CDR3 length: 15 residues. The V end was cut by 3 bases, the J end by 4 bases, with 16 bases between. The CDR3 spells CASSIQGGPPYEQYF. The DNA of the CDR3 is TGTGCCAGTAGTATTCAGGGTGGCCCTCCTTACGAGCAGTACTTC.

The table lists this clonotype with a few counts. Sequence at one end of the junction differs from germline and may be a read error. The CDR3 is CSVEEVQGDEQYF. CDR3 bases: TGCAGCGTCGAAGAGGTACAGGGTGACGAGCAGTACTTC. J is TRBJ2-7 and V is TRBV29-1; D may be TRBD1 (6 bases). The CDR3 consists of 13 residues. Germline V gene data show CDR1 as SQVTM and CDR2 as ANQGSEA.

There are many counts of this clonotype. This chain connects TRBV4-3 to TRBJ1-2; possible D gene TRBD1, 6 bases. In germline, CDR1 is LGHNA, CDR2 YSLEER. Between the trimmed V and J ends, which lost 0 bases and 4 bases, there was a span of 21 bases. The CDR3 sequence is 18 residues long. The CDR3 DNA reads TGCGCCAGCAGCCAAGATCCGGACAGCCTTATGGGGTTCTATGGCTACACCTTC. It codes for CASSQDPDSLMGFYGYTF.

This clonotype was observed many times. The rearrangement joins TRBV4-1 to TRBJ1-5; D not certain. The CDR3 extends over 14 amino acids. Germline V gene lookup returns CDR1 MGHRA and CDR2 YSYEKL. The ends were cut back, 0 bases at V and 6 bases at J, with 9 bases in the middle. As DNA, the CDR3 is TGCGCCAGCAGCCAAGAGGGGTACGGTCAGCCCCAGCATTTT. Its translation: CASSQEGYGQPQHF.

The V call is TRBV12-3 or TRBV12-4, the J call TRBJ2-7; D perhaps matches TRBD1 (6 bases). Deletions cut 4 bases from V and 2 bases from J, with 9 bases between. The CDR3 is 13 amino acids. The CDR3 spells CASSSGVAYEQYF. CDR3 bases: TGTGCCAGCAGTTCAGGGGTTGCCTACGAGCAGTACTTC.

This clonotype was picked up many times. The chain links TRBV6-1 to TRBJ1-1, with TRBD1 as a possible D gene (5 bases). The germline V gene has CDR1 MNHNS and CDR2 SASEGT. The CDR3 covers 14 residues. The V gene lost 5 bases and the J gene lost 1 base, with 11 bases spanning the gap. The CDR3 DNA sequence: TGTGCCAGCAGTCCCACCCAGGGGAACACTGAAGCTTTCTTT. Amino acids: CASSPTQGNTEAFF.

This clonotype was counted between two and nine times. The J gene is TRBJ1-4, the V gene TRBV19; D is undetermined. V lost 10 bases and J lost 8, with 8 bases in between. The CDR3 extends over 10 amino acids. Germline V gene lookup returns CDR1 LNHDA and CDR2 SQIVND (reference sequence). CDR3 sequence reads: CATWWEKLFF. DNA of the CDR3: TGTGCCACCTGGTGGGAAAAACTGTTTTTT.

This CDR3 reads CASRSPSGGTDTQYF. The CDR3 region has the DNA TGCGCCAGCCGATCCCCTAGCGGGGGCACAGATACGCAGTATTTT. V and J are TRBV5-1 and TRBJ2-3; 9 bases map to TRBD2. This CDR3 region has 15 residues. CDR1 and CDR2 (germline): SGHRS, YFSETQ. Germline trimming cut 7 bases from V and 1 base from J; bases unmatched to any gene: 7.

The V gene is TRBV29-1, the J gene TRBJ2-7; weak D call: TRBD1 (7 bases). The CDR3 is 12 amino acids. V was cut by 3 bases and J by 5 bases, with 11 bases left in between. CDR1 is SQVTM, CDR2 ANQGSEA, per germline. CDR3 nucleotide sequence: TGCAGCGTTGACCAGGGGGGCAACGAGCAGTACTTC. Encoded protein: CSVDQGGNEQYF.

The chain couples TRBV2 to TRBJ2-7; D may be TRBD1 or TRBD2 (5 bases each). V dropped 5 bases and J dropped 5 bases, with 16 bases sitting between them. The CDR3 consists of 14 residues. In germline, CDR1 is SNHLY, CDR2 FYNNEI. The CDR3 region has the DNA TGTGCCAGCAGTCCGGACATCGAGGGCCACGAGCAGTACTTC. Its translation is CASSPDIEGHEQYF.

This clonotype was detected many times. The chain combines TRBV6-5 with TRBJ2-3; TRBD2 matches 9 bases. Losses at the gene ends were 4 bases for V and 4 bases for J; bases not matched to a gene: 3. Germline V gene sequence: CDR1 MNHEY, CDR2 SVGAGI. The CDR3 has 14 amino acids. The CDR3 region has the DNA TGTGCCAGCAGTTCCGGGACTAGCCCAGATACGCAGTATTTT. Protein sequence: CASSSGTSPDTQYF.

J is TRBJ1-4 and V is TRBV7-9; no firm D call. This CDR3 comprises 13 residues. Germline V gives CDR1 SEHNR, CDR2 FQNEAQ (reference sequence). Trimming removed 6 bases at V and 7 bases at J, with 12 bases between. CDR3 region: CASRGRIGEKLFF. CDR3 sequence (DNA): TGTGCCAGCAGAGGGAGAATTGGTGAAAAACTGTTTTTT.

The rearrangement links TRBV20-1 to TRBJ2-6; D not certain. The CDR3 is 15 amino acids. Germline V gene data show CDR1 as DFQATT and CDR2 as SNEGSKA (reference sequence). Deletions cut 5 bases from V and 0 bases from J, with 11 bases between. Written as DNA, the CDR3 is TGCAGTGCTCAATTACAGAGCTCTGGGGCCAACGTCCTGACTTTC. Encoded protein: CSAQLQSSGANVLTF.

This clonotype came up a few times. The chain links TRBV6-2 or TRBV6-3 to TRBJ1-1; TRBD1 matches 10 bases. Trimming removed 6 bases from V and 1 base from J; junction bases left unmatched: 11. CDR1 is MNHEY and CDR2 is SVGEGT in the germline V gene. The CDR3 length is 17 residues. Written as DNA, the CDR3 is TGTGCCAGCAGATACGACAGGGGGCAGGGGAAGAACACTGAAGCTTTCTTT. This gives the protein CASRYDRGQGKNTEAFF.